The T cell receptor beta chain under discussion was sequenced for a study of technical replicates of blood from a handful of donors. V was clipped by 4 bases and J by 4 bases; unmatched bases: 4. This CDR3 has 14 residues. From germline, CDR1 is MNHNS and CDR2 SASEGT. Repertoires were generated with immunoSEQ multiplex PCR, while TCRdb's copy carries only in-frame clones and drops some. The sample includes 68,000 or so clones, under 98% of them seen just once. This rearrangement joins TRBV6-1 to TRBJ1-5; 7 bases are a match to TRBD1. The sequenced sample was T cells isolated from PBMCs. This TCR derives from a human donor in good health. CDR3 DNA sequence: TGTGCCAGCAGTGTGGGACAGAGTAATCAGCCCCAGCATTTT. Translation: CASSVGQSNQPQHF.